The source of this T cell receptor beta chain is a study of T cells in tumors after PD-1 blockade. Study results and limitations: Some novel exhausted tumor clones appeared in pre-treatment blood, suggesting peripheral recruitment.

As regards this clone: Its specificity is unknown.

TCRdb keeps only in-frame clones here, not all; method: immunoSEQ multiplex PCR. The top ten clones hold more than 20% of a sample with 13,000 to 15,000 clones, over 70% of them seen once. CDR1 and CDR2 from the germline V gene are SGHNT and YENEEA. V gave up 5 bases and J gave up 6 bases, with 26 bases separating them. The length of the CDR3 is 17 residues. This TCR was sampled from a human donor with basal cell carcinoma. This specimen consisted of PBMCs, obtained after anti-PD-1 treatment. V usage is TRBV11-3 and J usage is TRBJ2-7; maybe TRBD2 (9 bases). CDR3 region: CASSPRTGLRGRGEQYF. CDR3 sequence (DNA): TGTGCCAGCAGCCCCCGGACAGGGCTACGCGGGAGGGGCGAGCAGTACTTC.